These 9 T cell receptor beta chains share one sample of origin, sequenced in a study of PD-1 blockade in mismatch repair-deficient tumors. The method was immunoSEQ multiplex PCR; TCRdb's version includes in-frame clones alone and lacks a portion of them. The sample has under 50,000 clones, approximately 80% seen once. The sequences come from PBMCs, collected before pembrolizumab treatment. These receptor sequences come from an adult with mismatch repair-deficient cancer.

This clone is judged medium-sized. The chain links TRBV28 to TRBJ2-3, with D maybe TRBD1 (5 bases). This CDR3 is 15 amino acids long. V lost 1 base and J 4 bases, leaving 12 bases between the germline ends. The germline V gene has CDR1 MDHEN and CDR2 SYDVKM. This CDR3 is CASSLYQGFADTQYF. CDR3 coding DNA: TGTGCCAGCAGTTTATACCAGGGATTCGCAGATACGCAGTATTTT.

This clone rates as medium-sized (0.01 to 0.1%). The rearrangement uses TRBV7-2 and TRBJ1-5, with 7 bases fitting TRBD1. Germline V gene sequence: CDR1 SGHTA, CDR2 FQGNSA. CDR3 length equals 14 residues. V was pared by 5 bases and J by 7 bases, with 8 bases of the junction left unmatched. The DNA of the CDR3 is TGTGCCAGCAGCCCAGGGGGGGTCAGGCAGCCCCAGCATTTT. The encoded protein is CASSPGGVRQPQHF. The full variable domain, completed using reference TRBV7-2 and TRBJ1-5, is GAGVSQSPSNKVTEKGKDVELRCDPISGHTALYWYRQSLGQGLEFLIYFQGNSAPDKSGLPSDRFSAERTGGSVSTLTIQRTQQEDSAVYLCASSPGGVRQPQHFGDGTRLSIL.

This chain joins TRBV11-2 and TRBJ1-2, with D tentatively TRBD1 (5 bases). The CDR3 contains 13 residues. V dropped 6 bases and J dropped 4 bases, with 12 bases sitting between them. The V gene's germline CDR1 is SGHAT and CDR2 FQNNGV. In nucleotides, the CDR3 is TGTGCCAGCAGTCCACAGGAGTCCTATGGCTACACCTTC. The encoded protein is CASSPQESYGYTF.

This rearrangement joins TRBV18 to TRBJ1-1, with D possibly being TRBD1 (6 bases). Germline V gene sequence: CDR1 KGHSH, CDR2 LQKENI. The CDR3 loop spans 14 amino acids. Trimming took off 2 bases at V and 6 bases at J, with 13 bases between the two ends. DNA for the CDR3: TGTGCCAGCTCACCATCCTCAGGGGTCCCTGAAGCTTTCTTT. It codes for CASSPSSGVPEAFF.

This clone was found a few times. The V gene is TRBV5-5, the J gene TRBJ1-2; D ambiguous. This CDR3 spans 13 amino acids. Deletions cut 4 bases from V and 0 bases from J, with 7 bases between. Germline V gene data show CDR1 as SGHKS and CDR2 as YYEKEE (reference sequence). The CDR3 is CASSEDSNYGYTF. DNA of the CDR3: TGTGCCAGCAGCGAGGACTCTAACTATGGCTACACCTTC.

The chain joins TRBV6-5 to TRBJ1-3; a weak D match, TRBD1 (5 bases). CDR1 is MNHEY and CDR2 is SVGAGI in the germline V gene. V was trimmed by 6 bases and J by 2 bases, leaving 11 bases between them. The CDR3 has 14 amino acids. The CDR3 here is CASRGVGAGNTIYF. CDR3 bases: TGTGCCAGCAGAGGGGTTGGGGCTGGAAACACCATATATTTT.

V usage is TRBV19 and J usage is TRBJ1-4; unclear D gene. The germline V gene has CDR1 LNHDA and CDR2 SQIVND (reference sequence). The CDR3 has 15 residues. V was shortened by 7 bases and J by 2 bases, with 14 bases between the two germline ends. CDR3: CASKAGSPTNEKLFF. CDR3 coding DNA: TGTGCCAGTAAGGCTGGGTCGCCGACTAATGAAAAACTGTTTTTT. The whole variable domain, remainder taken from reference TRBV19 and TRBJ1-4, is DGGITQSPKYLFRKEGQNVTLSCEQNLNHDAMYWYRQDPGQGLRLIYYSQIVNDFQKGDIAEGYSVSREKKESFPLTVTSAQKNPTAFYLCASKAGSPTNEKLFFGSGTQLSVL.

The chain uses TRBV7-9 and TRBJ2-1; TRBD2 agrees at 10 bases. Per the germline V gene, CDR1 is SEHNR and CDR2 is FQNEAQ (reference sequence). The CDR3 length is 16 residues. V shed 4 bases and J 8 bases; nucleotides not matched to a gene: 11. CDR3 region: CASSSPLAGESYEQFF. The CDR3 DNA reads TGTGCCAGCAGCTCCCCCCTAGCGGGAGAAAGCTATGAGCAGTTCTTC.

The rearrangement uses TRBV15 and TRBJ2-7; TRBD2 agrees at 10 bases. Germline lookup yields CDR1 LNHNV and CDR2 YYDKDF (reference sequence). V was clipped by 1 base and J by 6 bases; unmatched bases: 9. This CDR3 is 16 amino acids long. The CDR3 spells CATSRVGLAGVREQYF. The CDR3 DNA reads TGTGCCACCAGCAGAGTCGGGCTAGCGGGAGTTCGCGAGCAGTACTTC. Full variable domain (remainder filled in from reference TRBV15 and TRBJ2-7): DAMVIQNPRYQVTQFGKPVTLSCSQTLNHNVMYWYQQKSSQAPKLLFHYYDKDFNNEADTPDNFQSRRPNTSFCFLDIRSPGLGDTAMYLCATSRVGLAGVREQYFGPGTRLTVT.